This is a list of T cell receptor beta chains from one sample in a study of blood T cell repertoires in COVID-19. Sequencing was performed with immunoSEQ multiplex PCR; in TCRdb, only in-frame clones are kept and a portion is missing. The table records 450,000 or so clones, about 90% of them present only once. Sequenced: PBMCs or T cells enriched from blood (not recorded which). Every receptor here comes from a man aged 18 to 30 who had recovered from COVID-19. CDR3s include the opening cysteine and the closing phenylalanine or tryptophan. The D gene is left open where the match is weak. Where a row states a size, it is once, few, many or the class of an expanded clone; other rows omit it.

D gene	V gene	J gene	clone size	CDR3 DNA	CDR3 protein
.	TRBV10-2	TRBJ1-4	once	TGCGCCAGCAGGAAGGCTGGGGCGGGGGATGAAAAACTGTTTTTT	CASRKAGAGDEKLFF
.	TRBV24-1	TRBJ2-2	.	TGTGCCACCAGGGCGACACCGAACACCGGGGAGCTGTTTTTT	CATRATPNTGELFF
.	TRBV6-1	TRBJ1-5	.	TGTGCCAGCAGTGAAGGACAGGCTAACAATCAGCCCCAGCATTTT	CASSEGQANNQPQHF
.	TRBV6-5	TRBJ2-3	.	TGTGCCAGCAGTCGGGACTTGGTTGGGGATACGCAGTATTTT	CASSRDLVGDTQYF
.	TRBV27	TRBJ2-7	.	TGTGCCAGCGTCGACAGCTTCTGCTACGAGCAGTACTTC	CASVDSFCYEQYF
TRBD1	TRBV9	TRBJ2-2	.	TGTGCCAGCAGCGCACAGGGGACATCGAACACCGGGGAGCTGTTTTTT	CASSAQGTSNTGELFF
TRBD2	TRBV29-1	TRBJ2-2	.	TGCAGCGTTGAAACTAGCGATACGGGCACCGGGGAGCTGTTTTTT	CSVETSDTGTGELFF
TRBD2	TRBV4-1	TRBJ2-3	.	TGCGCCAGCAGCCAAGGACTAGCGCGTTCTAGCACAGATACGCAGTATTTT	CASSQGLARSSTDTQYF
.	TRBV4-1	TRBJ2-5	.	TGCGCCAGCAGCCAGGGGAGGGGGGGCCAAGAGACCCAGTACTTC	CASSQGRGGQETQYF
.	TRBV15	TRBJ1-5	.	TGTGCCACTCAACAGGCTAGCAATCAGCCCCAGCATTTT	CATQQASNQPQHF
.	TRBV6-5	TRBJ1-1	.	TGTGCCAGCAGTCGCGGCGCGGGGGGCACTGAAGCTTTCTTT	CASSRGAGGTEAFF
TRBD1	TRBV28	TRBJ2-1	.	TGTGCCAGCAGTTTGGGACAGTACAATGAGCAGTTCTTC	CASSLGQYNEQFF
TRBD2	TRBV11-2	TRBJ2-1	.	TGTGCCAGCAGCCAATTAGCGGGGGTAATCAATGAGCAGTTCTTC	CASSQLAGVINEQFF
.	TRBV7-3	TRBJ2-3	.	TGTGCCAGCAGCTTAACCTGGAGGGGCACAGATACGCAGTATTTT	CASSLTWRGTDTQYF
.	TRBV10-3	TRBJ1-1	.	TGTGCCATCATGGAAGCAAAAGGGGCAATCACTGAAGCTTTCTTT	CAIMEAKGAITEAFF
.	TRBV29-1	TRBJ2-7	.	TGCAGCGTACTCTTGGGGCGGTACCTGACCTACGAGCAGTACTTC	CSVLLGRYLTYEQYF
TRBD2	TRBV10-3	TRBJ2-1	.	TGTGCCATCAGTGGCACCACTAGCGGGAGTTTTTATGAGCAGTTCTTC	CAISGTTSGSFYEQFF
.	TRBV5-1	TRBJ1-4	.	TGCGCCAGCAGCCCGGGAGCAACTAATGAAAAACTGTTTTTT	CASSPGATNEKLFF
.	TRBV11-2	TRBJ2-7	.	TGTGCCAGCAGCTATAGGATTGGGGAGATCCACGAGCAGTACTTC	CASSYRIGEIHEQYF
.	TRBV19	TRBJ2-2	.	TGTGCCAGTAGTTCCCGAGCGGGCTACACCGGGGAGCTGTTTTTT	CASSSRAGYTGELFF
.	TRBV18	TRBJ1-1	.	TGTGCCAGCTCACCAACCGTACTAATGAACACTGAAGCTTTCTTT	CASSPTVLMNTEAFF
.	TRBV7-9	TRBJ1-5	.	TGTGCCAGCAGCTTAGGGCAGGGGCCCCAGCATTTT	CASSLGQGPQHF
.	TRBV7-2	TRBJ2-7	.	TGTGCCAGCAGCCCGCGGGCTAGTTCCTACGAGCAGTACTTC	CASSPRASSYEQYF
TRBD2	TRBV11-3	TRBJ2-5	.	TGTGCCAGCACCCGGACTAGCGGGGATTTAGAGACCCAGTACTTC	CASTRTSGDLETQYF
TRBD1	TRBV9	TRBJ2-2	.	TGTGCCAGCAGCTCCCGACAGGGTACGACCGGGGAGCTGTTTTTT	CASSSRQGTTGELFF
TRBD2	TRBV5-4	TRBJ2-1	.	TGTGCCAGCAGCTCACGGACTAGCTCCTACAATGAGCAGTTCTTC	CASSSRTSSYNEQFF
.	TRBV10-3	TRBJ1-5	once	TGTGCCATCAGTGAGTCGGATAGGGGTGGCAATCAGCCCCAGCATTTT	CAISESDRGGNQPQHF
TRBD2	TRBV28	TRBJ2-3	.	TGTGCCAGCAGTTTATTACCAGTGGCGGGGGGCGGGGATACGCAGTATTTT	CASSLLPVAGGGDTQYF
TRBD2	TRBV10-2	TRBJ2-2	.	TGCGCCACCCGGGGGGGGGTGGCGGCCGGGGAGCTGTTTTTT	CATRGGVAAGELFF
.	TRBV24-1	TRBJ1-2	.	TGTGCCACCAGTGACGCAGGTGGCTACACCTTC	CATSDAGGYTF
.	TRBV28	TRBJ2-1	.	TGTGCCAGCAGTGGTCAGGGGACCAGCTCCTACAATGAGCAGTTCTTC	CASSGQGTSSYNEQFF
.	TRBV18	TRBJ1-4	.	TGTGCCAGCTCACCGACAGTTAATGAAAAACTGTTTTTT	CASSPTVNEKLFF
TRBD1	TRBV11-2	TRBJ1-1	.	TGTGCCAGCAGCTTAGGACTCGGACAGGGGAACACTGAAGCTTTCTTT	CASSLGLGQGNTEAFF
.	TRBV5-8	TRBJ1-2	.	TGTGCCAGCAGCTTGTCCTCCTACGGCTACACCTTC	CASSLSSYGYTF
.	TRBV7-9	TRBJ2-2	.	TGTGCCAGCAGCTTATCTAGGGGATCGGGCACCGGGGAGCTGTTTTTT	CASSLSRGSGTGELFF
TRBD1	TRBV25-1	TRBJ1-1	.	TGTGCCAGCAGTGAGTGGCAGGGGGCTAAGAGGACTGAAGCTTTCTTT	CASSEWQGAKRTEAFF
.	TRBV28	TRBJ1-1	.	TGTGGCTCACATTCCGGGACTGAAGCTTTCTTT	CGSHSGTEAFF
.	TRBV6-5	TRBJ2-1	.	TGTGCCAGCATGAAACAGGGTTACAATGAGCAGTTCTTC	CASMKQGYNEQFF
.	TRBV10-2	TRBJ1-1	.	TGCGCCAGCAAATGGAGCAGGAACACTGAAGCTTTCTTT	CASKWSRNTEAFF
.	TRBV14	TRBJ2-3	.	TGTGCCAGCAGCCAAGACGGCACAGATACGCAGTATTTT	CASSQDGTDTQYF
TRBD2	TRBV3-1/TRBV3-2	TRBJ2-5	.	TGTGCCAGCAGCCAAGATAAACTAGCGGGGGGGCCATTGAAAGAGACCCAGTACTTC	CASSQDKLAGGPLKETQYF
.	TRBV7-6	TRBJ2-7	few	TGTGCCAGCAGCTATAGTGAGGGATCCTCGCAGTACTTC	CASSYSEGSSQYF